The sample holds one count of the clone carrying this T cell receptor (beta chain). What it binds is not known. The sample originates from a study of cytomegalovirus exposure and HLA in healthy donors. Overall study context: The Caucasian-associated ancestry cluster contained 65% to 85% of the approximately 400 genotyped donors. Study results and limitations: Per a prior analysis, the majority of TCR beta V segments were productive roughly 90% or roughly 30% of the time. Later on, an analysis found that several of the most significant clusters appeared to be linked to common viral pathogens, which included parvovirus B19. As a later analysis revealed, the rate of TCR association differed by HLA locus, with DRB1 most and HLA-C fewest.

J lost 4 bases, V lost 6 bases, and 6 bases had no gene match. From germline, CDR1 is MNHNS and CDR2 SASEGT. The CDR3 covers 15 residues. 13 Jbeta primers and 60 Vbeta primers were used for the PCR. Here immunoSEQ multiplex PCR was the method, and the copy in TCRdb shows in-frame clones only, minus some. The sample includes 130,000 or so clones, over 75% of them seen just once. This chain connects TRBV6-1 to TRBJ2-3; 11 positions agree with TRBD2. The sample taken for sequencing was PBMCs. The receptor's source is a male donor in good health and CMV-seropositive. The CDR3 DNA is TGTGCCAGCAGACCTGGGACTAGCGGAGCAGATACGCAGTATTTT. Protein product: CASRPGTSGADTQYF.